The rows below give T cell receptor beta chains drawn from one sample of a study of blood T cell repertoires in COVID-19. Data came from immunoSEQ multiplex PCR; TCRdb stores just in-frame clones and leaves some out. The sample yields more than 100,000 clones, around 87% seen once. The source material was peripheral blood. Receptors were obtained from a woman in her fifties or sixties with acute or convalescent COVID-19. The CDR3 runs from the conserved cysteine through the conserved F or W. The D gene is left open where the match is weak. Clone size is not always given. Where it is, it says once, few, many or a class for expanded clones.

V	D	size	length	J	DNA	CDR3
TRBV9	.	.	17	TRBJ2-1	TGTGCCAGCAGCGTAGAATCGGGGAGTAGCTCCTACAATGAGCAGTTCTTC	CASSVESGSSSYNEQFF
TRBV30	.	.	14	TRBJ1-6	TGTGCCTGGAGTACGCAGGCCCGAAATTCACCCCTCCACTTT	CAWSTQARNSPLHF
TRBV6-5	.	.	12	TRBJ2-3	TGTGCCAGCAGGGACAGCGCGGATACGCAGTATTTT	CASRDSADTQYF
TRBV5-1	TRBD2	.	15	TRBJ2-3	TGCGCCAGCAGCGGGGGAGTAGCGGGACAAGATACGCAGTATTTT	CASSGGVAGQDTQYF
TRBV6-5	TRBD1	.	15	TRBJ2-5	TGTGCCAGCAGGCCAACAGGGGACCCAAAAGAGACCCAGTACTTC	CASRPTGDPKETQYF
TRBV5-5	TRBD1	.	15	TRBJ1-1	TGTGCCAGCAGCTTGTCCTCGGGACAGTACACTGAAGCTTTCTTT	CASSLSSGQYTEAFF
TRBV24-1	.	once	15	TRBJ2-5	TGTGCCACCAGTGTCCCGGGAGCGGTGGGAGAGACCCAGTACTTC	CATSVPGAVGETQYF
TRBV28	.	.	14	TRBJ2-3	TGTGCCAGCAGTTTAGCGGTTAGCACAGATACGCAGTATTTT	CASSLAVSTDTQYF
TRBV28	TRBD2	.	16	TRBJ2-3	TGTGCCAGCAGTTCGGGTAGCGGGATAAGCACAGATACGCAGTATTTT	CASSSGSGISTDTQYF
TRBV30	.	.	17	TRBJ1-6	TGTGCCTGGAGTGTATCGGGTCGGACAGACCTAGAGGCACCCCTCCACTTT	CAWSVSGRTDLEAPLHF
TRBV7-6	TRBD2	.	15	TRBJ2-2	TGTGCCAGCAGCAAGGGACTAGCGGTTCCCGGGGAGCTGTTTTTT	CASSKGLAVPGELFF
TRBV28	.	few	14	TRBJ1-6	TGTGCCAGCGTCCCGAGGCCCTATAATTCACCCCTCCACTTT	CASVPRPYNSPLHF
TRBV28	TRBD2	.	14	TRBJ2-3	TGTGCCAGCGGCGGGGGGCTCTTCACAGATACGCAGTATTTT	CASGGGLFTDTQYF
TRBV28	.	.	15	TRBJ1-3	TGTGCCAGCAGTTTATTTCCAGGCTCTGGAAACACCATATATTTT	CASSLFPGSGNTIYF
TRBV5-4	TRBD1	.	15	TRBJ2-1	TGTGCCAGCAGCCGCCGGGACAGGGTTTCCAATGAGCAGTTCTTC	CASSRRDRVSNEQFF
TRBV7-3	TRBD1	.	16	TRBJ2-2	TGTGCCAGCAGCTTAAACCCGGGACAGGTCTCTGGGGAGCTGTTTTTT	CASSLNPGQVSGELFF
TRBV7-8	TRBD1	.	14	TRBJ2-5	TGTGCCAGCAGCTTGGCCGGACAGGGAGGCACCCAGTACTTC	CASSLAGQGGTQYF
TRBV3-1/TRBV3-2	TRBD2	.	15	TRBJ2-3	TGTGCCAGCAGCCCGACTAGCGCCAACACAGATACGCAGTATTTT	CASSPTSANTDTQYF
TRBV7-2	TRBD2	.	15	TRBJ2-3	TGTGCCAGCAGCCCCGGCGGGAGGGCCACAGATACGCAGTATTTT	CASSPGGRATDTQYF
TRBV5-4	TRBD2	.	13	TRBJ2-1	TGTGCCAGCAGCTTGGGGGAGGGAAGAGAGCAGTTCTTC	CASSLGEGREQFF
TRBV3-1/TRBV3-2	.	.	13	TRBJ1-6	TGTGCCAGCAGCCCATCCGGTAATTCACCCCTCCACTTT	CASSPSGNSPLHF
TRBV2	TRBD1	.	17	TRBJ2-6	TGTGCCAGCAGTGGTTGGGACAGGGACGGTGGGGCCAACGTCCTGACTTTC	CASSGWDRDGGANVLTF
TRBV30	TRBD1	once	17	TRBJ1-5	TGTGCCTGGAGTGGAGGAAGGGGGCAGGGCAGCAATCAGCCCCAGCATTTT	CAWSGGRGQGSNQPQHF
TRBV6-5	.	.	13	TRBJ2-2	TGTGCCGGACTGGACAGTAACACCGGGGAGCTGTTTTTT	CAGLDSNTGELFF
TRBV18	.	.	16	TRBJ1-6	TGTGCCAGCTCACCTATCGGACTGGGCGATAATTCACCCCTCCACTTT	CASSPIGLGDNSPLHF
TRBV18	TRBD2	.	19	TRBJ2-1	TGTGCCAGCTCACCCTTGGGACTAGCGGGAGGGCCATGGATTAGTGAGCAGTTCTTC	CASSPLGLAGGPWISEQFF
TRBV18	TRBD1	.	15	TRBJ1-2	TGTGCCAGCTCACAAGGGACAGGGGAGCCCTATGGCTACACCTTC	CASSQGTGEPYGYTF
TRBV6-2/TRBV6-3	.	.	15	TRBJ1-6	TGTGCCAGCAGTTACCAGGGCAGCCTTAATTCACCCCTCCACTTT	CASSYQGSLNSPLHF
TRBV2	TRBD1	.	15	TRBJ1-4	TGTGCCAGCAGTGCGACAGGGATCGCTAATGAAAAACTGTTTTTT	CASSATGIANEKLFF
TRBV4-2	TRBD1	.	14	TRBJ1-1	TGTGCCAGCAGCCAAGGGGACAGGGCGAGTGAAGCTTTCTTT	CASSQGDRASEAFF
TRBV30	.	once	13	TRBJ1-1	TGTGCCTGGAGTCGGGATCAGAGCACTGAAGCTTTCTTT	CAWSRDQSTEAFF
TRBV5-1	.	.	15	TRBJ2-1	TGCGCCAGCAGCCCCCTAGGTAGCTCCTACAATGAGCAGTTCTTC	CASSPLGSSYNEQFF
TRBV5-5	.	.	13	TRBJ1-2	TGTGCCAGCAGCTTGGTGGGGGCTGTTGGCTACACCTTC	CASSLVGAVGYTF
TRBV18	.	.	16	TRBJ1-1	TGTGCCAGCTCACCACCGATGGGGCAAAGGAACACTGAAGCTTTCTTT	CASSPPMGQRNTEAFF
TRBV11-2	TRBD1	.	15	TRBJ1-6	TGTGCCAGCAGCTTCGGACAGGGGGCGAGTTCACCCCTCCACTTT	CASSFGQGASSPLHF
TRBV3-1/TRBV3-2	.	.	16	TRBJ2-3	TGTGCCAGCAGCCTCCGTAGCGGTTTTATCACAGATACGCAGTATTTT	CASSLRSGFITDTQYF
TRBV9	TRBD1	.	15	TRBJ1-4	TGTGCCAGCAGCGTGGGGACAGGGAGAGGAGAAAAACTGTTTTTT	CASSVGTGRGEKLFF
TRBV11-1	TRBD2	once	16	TRBJ2-1	TGTGCCAGCAGCTTACCGACTAGCGGGGCCTACAATGAGCAGTTCTTC	CASSLPTSGAYNEQFF
TRBV2	.	once	14	TRBJ2-7	TGTGCCAGCAGCACATCTGGACAGGGCGGGAGGCAGTACTTC	CASSTSGQGGRQYF
TRBV11-3	TRBD2	.	14	TRBJ2-5	TGTGCCAGCAGCCCCGGGGGGACCCAAGAGACCCAGTACTTC	CASSPGGTQETQYF
TRBV11-2	.	.	15	TRBJ1-1	TGTGCCAGCAGCCCCCCGCGGGGCGGGAACACTGAAGCTTTCTTT	CASSPPRGGNTEAFF
TRBV11-2	.	.	16	TRBJ1-6	TGTGCCAGCAGCTCGGGATCCGGCCGACTTAATTCACCCCTCCACTTT	CASSSGSGRLNSPLHF
TRBV3-1/TRBV3-2	.	few	14	TRBJ1-6	TGTGCCAGCAGCCATTGGGAGGGGAATTCACCCCTCCACTTT	CASSHWEGNSPLHF
TRBV30	TRBD2	.	14	TRBJ2-5	TGTGCCTGGACGTTGGGTGGGAGGGGAGAGACCCAGTACTTC	CAWTLGGRGETQYF
TRBV29-1	.	.	13	TRBJ1-4	TGCAGCTGTGGGGACATAGCGAATGAAAAACTGTTTTTT	CSCGDIANEKLFF
TRBV11-2	TRBD2	.	13	TRBJ2-1	TGTGCCAGCAGCACGGGACTAGCTGGTGAGCAGTTCTTC	CASSTGLAGEQFF
TRBV30	.	.	12	TRBJ1-4	TGTGCCTGGAGTGTACAGGGTGAAAAACTGTTTTTT	CAWSVQGEKLFF
TRBV2	TRBD1	once	17	TRBJ2-2	TGTGCCAGCAGGTGGACAGGGAATGTAGCGAACACCGGGGAGCTGTTTTTT	CASRWTGNVANTGELFF
TRBV29-1	.	.	11	TRBJ2-5	TGCAGCTCCAGGCATCAAGAGACCCAGTACTTC	CSSRHQETQYF
TRBV6-6	.	once	14	TRBJ2-5	TGTGCCAGCAGTCTGTGGGGGGTGAGGGAGACCCAGTACTTC	CASSLWGVRETQYF
TRBV27	TRBD1	.	16	TRBJ1-6	TGTGCCAGCAGTTTAGAAGGCGACAGGGGCATTTCACCCCTCCACTTT	CASSLEGDRGISPLHF
TRBV2	.	.	15	TRBJ2-1	TGTGCCAGCAAGGTTAGTCAGGCTTCACGGAATGAGCAGTTCTTC	CASKVSQASRNEQFF
TRBV5-1	TRBD2	.	17	TRBJ2-2	TGCGCCAGCAGCTTGGCCGTCTCTAGCGGGACCTACGGGGAGCTGTTTTTT	CASSLAVSSGTYGELFF
TRBV15	TRBD2	.	15	TRBJ2-1	TGTGCCACCAGCAGAGGGGGGGGGAATGGCTATGAGCAGTTCTTC	CATSRGGGNGYEQFF
TRBV28	TRBD1	few	18	TRBJ1-2	TGTGCCAGCAGTTCCCTATTCATCCGGGACAGGGTTGTAGATGGCTACACCTTC	CASSSLFIRDRVVDGYTF
TRBV5-8	.	.	12	TRBJ1-1	TGTGCCAGCAGCCGTAGGAACACTGAAGCTTTCTTT	CASSRRNTEAFF
TRBV19	.	.	15	TRBJ1-5	TGTGCCGGCGGTGCCGTGGGGGGTGGCAATCAGCCCCAGCATTTT	CAGGAVGGGNQPQHF
TRBV30	.	few	12	TRBJ2-1	TGTGCCTGGAGTGCCGTCAGCAATGAGCAGTTCTTC	CAWSAVSNEQFF
TRBV7-9	.	.	12	TRBJ1-1	TGTGCCAGCAGCTTTACTACTGGTGAAGCTTTCTTT	CASSFTTGEAFF
TRBV18	.	.	13	TRBJ1-1	TGTGCCAGCTCACCACGAGAGACAGCAGAAGCTTTCTTT	CASSPRETAEAFF